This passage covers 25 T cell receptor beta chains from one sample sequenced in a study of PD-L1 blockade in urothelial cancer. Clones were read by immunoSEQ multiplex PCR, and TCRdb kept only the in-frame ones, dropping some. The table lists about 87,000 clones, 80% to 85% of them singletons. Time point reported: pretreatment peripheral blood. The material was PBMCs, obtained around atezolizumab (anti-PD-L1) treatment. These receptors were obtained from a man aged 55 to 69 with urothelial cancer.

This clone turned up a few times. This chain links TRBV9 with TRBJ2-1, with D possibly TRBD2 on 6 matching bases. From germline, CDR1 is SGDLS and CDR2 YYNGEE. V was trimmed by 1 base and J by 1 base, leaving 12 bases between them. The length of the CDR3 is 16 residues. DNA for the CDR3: TGTGCCAGCAGCGTATCCCCACGGGGGTCCTACAATGAGCAGTTCTTC. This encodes CASSVSPRGSYNEQFF.

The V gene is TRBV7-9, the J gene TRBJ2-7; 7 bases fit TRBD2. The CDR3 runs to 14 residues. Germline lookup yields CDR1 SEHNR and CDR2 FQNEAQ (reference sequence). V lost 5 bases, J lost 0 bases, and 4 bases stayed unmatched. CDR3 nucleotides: TGTGCCAGCAGCGCCGGGACTACCTCCTACGAGCAGTACTTC. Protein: CASSAGTTSYEQYF.

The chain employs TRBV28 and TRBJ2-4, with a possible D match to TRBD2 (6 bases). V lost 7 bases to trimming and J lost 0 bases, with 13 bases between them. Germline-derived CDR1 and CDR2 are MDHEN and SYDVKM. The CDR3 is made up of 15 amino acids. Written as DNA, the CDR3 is TGTGCCAGCACCCCTGGAGGGATAGCCAAAAACATTCAGTACTTC. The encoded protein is CASTPGGIAKNIQYF.

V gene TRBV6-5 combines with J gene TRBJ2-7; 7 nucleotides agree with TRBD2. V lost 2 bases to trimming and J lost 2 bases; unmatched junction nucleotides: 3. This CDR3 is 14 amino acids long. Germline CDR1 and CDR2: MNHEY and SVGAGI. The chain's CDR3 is CASSYRAGAYEQYF. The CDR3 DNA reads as TGTGCCAGCAGTTACCGGGCGGGGGCCTACGAGCAGTACTTC.

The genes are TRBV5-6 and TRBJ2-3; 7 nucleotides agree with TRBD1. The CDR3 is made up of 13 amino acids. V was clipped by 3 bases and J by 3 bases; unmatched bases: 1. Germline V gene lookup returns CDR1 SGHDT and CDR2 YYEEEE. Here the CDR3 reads CASSSTGTDTQYF. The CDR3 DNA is TGTGCCAGCAGCTCGACAGGGACAGATACGCAGTATTTT. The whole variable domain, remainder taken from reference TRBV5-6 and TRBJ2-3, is DAGVTQSPTHLIKTRGQQVTLRCSPKSGHDTVSWYQQALGQGPQFIFQYYEEEERQRGNFPDRFSGHQFPNYSSELNVNALLLGDSALYLCASSSTGTDTQYFGPGTRLTVL.

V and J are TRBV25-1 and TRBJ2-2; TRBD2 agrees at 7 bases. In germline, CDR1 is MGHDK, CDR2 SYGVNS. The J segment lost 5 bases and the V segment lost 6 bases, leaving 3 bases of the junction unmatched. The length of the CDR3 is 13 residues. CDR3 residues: CASRAGVTGELFF. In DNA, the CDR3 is TGTGCCAGCAGGGCGGGGGTAACCGGGGAGCTGTTTTTT.

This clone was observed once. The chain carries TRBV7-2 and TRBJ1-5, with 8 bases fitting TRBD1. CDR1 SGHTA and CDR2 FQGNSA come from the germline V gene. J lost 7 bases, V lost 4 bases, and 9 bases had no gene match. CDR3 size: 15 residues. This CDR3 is CASSSTDRVGQPQHF. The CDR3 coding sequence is TGTGCCAGCAGCTCTACGGACAGGGTTGGGCAGCCCCAGCATTTT.

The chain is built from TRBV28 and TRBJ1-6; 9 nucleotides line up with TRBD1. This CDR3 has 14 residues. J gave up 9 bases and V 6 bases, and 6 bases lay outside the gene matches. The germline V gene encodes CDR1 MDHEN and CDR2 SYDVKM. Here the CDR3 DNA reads TGTGCCAGCAGACCCGGGACAGGGAGTTCACCCCTCCACTTT. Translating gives CASRPGTGSSPLHF.

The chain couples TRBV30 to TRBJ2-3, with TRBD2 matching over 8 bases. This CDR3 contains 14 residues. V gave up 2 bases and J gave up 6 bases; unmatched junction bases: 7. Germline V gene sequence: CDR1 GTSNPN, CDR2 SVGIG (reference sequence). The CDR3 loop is CAWSRAGVADTQYF. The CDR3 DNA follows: TGTGCCTGGAGTCGAGCGGGGGTTGCGGATACGCAGTATTTT.

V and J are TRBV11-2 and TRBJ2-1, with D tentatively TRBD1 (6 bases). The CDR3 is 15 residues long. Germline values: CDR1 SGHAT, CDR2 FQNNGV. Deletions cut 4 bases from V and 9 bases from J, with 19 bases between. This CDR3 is CASSSPINRAREQFF. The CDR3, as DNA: TGTGCCAGCAGCTCCCCGATAAACAGGGCCCGTGAGCAGTTCTTC.

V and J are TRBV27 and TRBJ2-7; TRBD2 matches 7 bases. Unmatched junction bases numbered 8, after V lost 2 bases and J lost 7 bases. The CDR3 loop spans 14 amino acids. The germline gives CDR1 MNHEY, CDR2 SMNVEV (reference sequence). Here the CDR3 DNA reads TGTGCCAGCAGTTTAGGAGGGAGGGCCGGAGAGCAGTACTTC. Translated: CASSLGGRAGEQYF.

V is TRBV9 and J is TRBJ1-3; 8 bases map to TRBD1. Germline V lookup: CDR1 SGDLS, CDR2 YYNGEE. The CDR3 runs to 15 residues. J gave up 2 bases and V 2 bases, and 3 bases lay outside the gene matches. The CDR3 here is CASSVETGAGNTIYF. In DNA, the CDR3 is TGTGCCAGCAGCGTTGAGACAGGGGCTGGAAACACCATATATTTT.

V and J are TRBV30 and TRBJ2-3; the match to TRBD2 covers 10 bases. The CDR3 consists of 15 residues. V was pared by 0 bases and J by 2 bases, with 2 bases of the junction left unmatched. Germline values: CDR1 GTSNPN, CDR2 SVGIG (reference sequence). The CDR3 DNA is TGTGCCTGGAGTGTACTAGCGGGACCCACAGATACGCAGTATTTT. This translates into CAWSVLAGPTDTQYF. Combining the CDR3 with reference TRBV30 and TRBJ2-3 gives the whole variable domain SQTIHQWPATLVQPVGSPLSLECTVEGTSNPNLYWYRQAAGRGLQLLFYSVGIGQISSEVPQNLSASRPQDRQFILSSKKLLLSDSGFYLCAWSVLAGPTDTQYFGPGTRLTVL.

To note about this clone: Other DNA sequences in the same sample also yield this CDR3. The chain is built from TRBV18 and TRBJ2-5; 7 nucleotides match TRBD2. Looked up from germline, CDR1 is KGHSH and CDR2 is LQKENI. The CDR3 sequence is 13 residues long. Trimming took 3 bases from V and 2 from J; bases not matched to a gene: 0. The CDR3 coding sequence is TGTGCCAGCTCACCGGGACTACAAGAGACCCAGTACTTC. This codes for CASSPGLQETQYF.

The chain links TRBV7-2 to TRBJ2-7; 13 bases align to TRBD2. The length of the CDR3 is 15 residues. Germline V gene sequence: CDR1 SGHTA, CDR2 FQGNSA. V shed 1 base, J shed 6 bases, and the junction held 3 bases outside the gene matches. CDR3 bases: TGTGCCAGCAGCTTAGGGACTAGCGGGAGCCTCGAGCAGTACTTC. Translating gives CASSLGTSGSLEQYF.

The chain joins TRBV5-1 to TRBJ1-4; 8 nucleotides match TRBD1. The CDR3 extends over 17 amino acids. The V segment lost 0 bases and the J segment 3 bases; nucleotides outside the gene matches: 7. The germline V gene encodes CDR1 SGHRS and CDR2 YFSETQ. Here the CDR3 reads CASSLGGTGGSNEKLFF. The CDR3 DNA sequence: TGCGCCAGCAGCTTGGGGGGCACAGGGGGATCTAATGAAAAACTGTTTTTT.

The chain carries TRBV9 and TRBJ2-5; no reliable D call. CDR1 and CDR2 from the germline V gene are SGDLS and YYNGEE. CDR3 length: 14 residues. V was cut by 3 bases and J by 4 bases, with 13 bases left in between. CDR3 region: CASSDLEVGETQYF. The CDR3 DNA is TGTGCCAGCAGCGACCTAGAAGTGGGAGAGACCCAGTACTTC.

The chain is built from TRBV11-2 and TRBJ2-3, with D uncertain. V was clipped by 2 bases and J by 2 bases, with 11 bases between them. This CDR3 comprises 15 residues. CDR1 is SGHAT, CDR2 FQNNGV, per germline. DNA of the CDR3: TGTGCCAGCAGCTTAATCCGGAGTTACACAGATACGCAGTATTTT. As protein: CASSLIRSYTDTQYF.

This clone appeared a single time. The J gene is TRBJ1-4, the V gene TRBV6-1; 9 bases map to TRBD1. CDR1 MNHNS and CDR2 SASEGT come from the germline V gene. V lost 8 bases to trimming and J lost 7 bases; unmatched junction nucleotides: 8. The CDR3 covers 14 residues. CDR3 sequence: CASLTGGAGEKLFF. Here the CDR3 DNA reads TGTGCCAGCCTAACAGGGGGCGCGGGTGAAAAACTGTTTTTT.

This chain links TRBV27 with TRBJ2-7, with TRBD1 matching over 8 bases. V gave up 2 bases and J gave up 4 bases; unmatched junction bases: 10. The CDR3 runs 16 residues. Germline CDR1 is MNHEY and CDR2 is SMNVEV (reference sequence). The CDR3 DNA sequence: TGTGCCAGCAGTTTACTGGCAGGGGGCAAAGGATACGAGCAGTACTTC. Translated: CASSLLAGGKGYEQYF.

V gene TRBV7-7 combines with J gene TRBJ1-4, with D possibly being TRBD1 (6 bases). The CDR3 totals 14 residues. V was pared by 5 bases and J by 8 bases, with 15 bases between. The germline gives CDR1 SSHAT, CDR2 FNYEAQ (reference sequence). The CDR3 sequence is CASSPSTGTEKLFF. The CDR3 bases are TGTGCCAGCAGCCCGAGTACAGGGACGGAAAAACTGTTTTTT.

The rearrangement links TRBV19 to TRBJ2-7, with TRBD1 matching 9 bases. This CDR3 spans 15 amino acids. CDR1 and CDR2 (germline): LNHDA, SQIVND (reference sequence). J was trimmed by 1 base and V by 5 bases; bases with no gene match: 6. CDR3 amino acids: CASSPPGTGSYEQYF. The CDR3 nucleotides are TGTGCCAGTAGTCCTCCCGGGACAGGGTCCTACGAGCAGTACTTC.

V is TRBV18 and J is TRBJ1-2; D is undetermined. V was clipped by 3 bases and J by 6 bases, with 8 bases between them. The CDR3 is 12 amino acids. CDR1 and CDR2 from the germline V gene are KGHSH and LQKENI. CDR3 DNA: TGTGCCAGCTCACCGAACGGTGATGGCTACACCTTC. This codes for CASSPNGDGYTF.

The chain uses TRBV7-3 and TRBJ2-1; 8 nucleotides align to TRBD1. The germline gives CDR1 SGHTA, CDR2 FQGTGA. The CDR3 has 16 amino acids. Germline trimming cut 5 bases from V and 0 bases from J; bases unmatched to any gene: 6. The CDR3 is CASSPRDRYSYNEQFF. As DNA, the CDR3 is TGTGCCAGCAGCCCCCGGGACAGGTACTCCTACAATGAGCAGTTCTTC. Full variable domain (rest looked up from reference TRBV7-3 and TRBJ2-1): GAGVSQTPSNKVTEKGKYVELRCDPISGHTALYWYRQSLGQGPEFLIYFQGTGAADDSGLPNDRFFAVRPEGSVSTLKIQRTERGDSAVYLCASSPRDRYSYNEQFFGPGTRLTVL.

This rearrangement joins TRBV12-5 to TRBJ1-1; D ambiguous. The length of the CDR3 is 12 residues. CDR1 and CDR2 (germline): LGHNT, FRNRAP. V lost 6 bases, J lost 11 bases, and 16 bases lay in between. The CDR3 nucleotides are TGTGCTAGTGGCCATACTCGGGGAATGGCTTTCTTT. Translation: CASGHTRGMAFF.